This T cell receptor (beta chain) originates from a study of T cell responses to AZD1222 COVID-19 vaccine. The CDR3 spans 13 residues. CDR1 is KGHDR, CDR2 SFDVKD, per germline. Trimming left V 3 bases short and J 6 bases short, with 11 bases between. The repertoire was sequenced with immunoSEQ multiplex PCR; TCRdb's copy has only in-frame clones and lacks some. The sample carries about 180,000 clones, approximately 90% recorded once. Study outcomes and limitations: Compared with day 0, the breadth and depth of the Spike-specific TCR repertoire rose significantly after two doses of AZD1222. Mostly white British, mostly female donors; authors suggested clonal diversity may be underestimated. Researchers took repertoire samples only after the peak T cell response had come.

About this clone itself: Its matching antigen is unknown.

The chain recombines TRBV24-1 with TRBJ2-7; D is ambiguous. The receptor comes from an adult who received the AZD1222 COVID-19 vaccine. The source was peripheral blood, collected 28 days after the second AZD1222 dose. The CDR3 DNA sequence: TGTGCCACCAGTGATCTAGGGCAGACCGAGCAGTACTTC. It is translated as CATSDLGQTEQYF.